These 7 T cell receptor beta chains came from one sample sequenced in a study of blood T cell repertoires in COVID-19. This table comes from immunoSEQ multiplex PCR, and its TCRdb copy is limited to in-frame clones, with some not included. The sample lists 99,000 or so clones, 65% to 90% seen once, with more than 4% in the top ten. Sequencing was done on a sample of peripheral blood. These receptors all come from a man over 45 with acute or convalescent COVID-19.

V and J are TRBV3-1 (or the pseudogene TRBV3-2) and TRBJ1-1, with D perhaps TRBD1 (5 bases). Germline V CDR1 and CDR2: LGHDT, YNNKEL (reference sequence). V shed 6 bases and J shed 3 bases, with 20 bases lying between them. This CDR3 spans 16 amino acids. The CDR3 DNA follows: TGTGCCAGCAGATTTTGGGACCGGGGGGAAGACACTGAAGCTTTCTTT. It is translated as CASRFWDRGEDTEAFF.

CDR3 nucleotide sequence: TGTGCCAGCAGCTTGGGAGGGGCAGGGGGGACCTACGAGCAGTACTTC. Translated, it gives CASSLGGAGGTYEQYF. V usage is TRBV5-4 and J usage is TRBJ2-7, with D perhaps TRBD1 (7 bases). From germline, CDR1 is SGHNT and CDR2 YYREEE (reference sequence). The CDR3 spans 16 residues. V shed 0 bases and J shed 2 bases, with 15 bases lying between them.

This clone appeared once. This chain connects TRBV10-1 to TRBJ1-5; 10 nucleotides align to TRBD1. V shed 9 bases and J 2 bases; nucleotides not matched to a gene: 22. The CDR3 extends over 20 amino acids. CDR1 is WNHNN and CDR2 is SYGVQD in the germline V gene (reference sequence). CDR3 residues: CARTPPRGQGIRYGNQPQHF. Here the CDR3 DNA reads TGCGCCAGGACACCCCCCCGGGGACAGGGGATCCGTTATGGCAATCAGCCCCAGCATTTT.

The chain employs TRBV30 and TRBJ1-3; D perhaps matches TRBD1 (5 bases). The CDR3 is 12 residues long. Germline CDR1 is GTSNPN and CDR2 is SVGIG (reference sequence). With 2 bases removed from V and 6 bases from J, the gap between germline ends came to 8 bases. This CDR3 is CAWSPGLNTIYF. The CDR3 DNA reads TGTGCCTGGAGTCCAGGGTTAAACACCATATATTTT.

This chain connects TRBV29-1 to TRBJ2-4; D is unresolved. V lost 4 bases and J 8 bases, leaving 6 bases between the germline ends. CDR3 length equals 10 residues. Germline CDR1 is SQVTM and CDR2 is ANQGSEA. This CDR3 is CSVAVDIQYF. The CDR3 DNA reads as TGCAGCGTTGCAGTGGACATTCAGTACTTC.

The chain combines TRBV4-1 with TRBJ2-7; 8 bases map to TRBD1. The J segment lost 4 bases and the V segment lost 1 base, leaving 9 bases of the junction unmatched. The germline V gene encodes CDR1 MGHRA and CDR2 YSYEKL. The CDR3 runs to 16 residues. The CDR3 region is CASSQVQGAGFYEQYF. CDR3 DNA: TGCGCCAGCAGCCAAGTTCAGGGGGCCGGTTTTTACGAGCAGTACTTC.

The genes are TRBV6-6 and TRBJ2-7; TRBD1 aligns across 8 bases. The CDR3 runs to 14 residues. J lost 7 bases, V lost 7 bases, and 12 bases had no gene match. Looked up from germline, CDR1 is MNHNY and CDR2 is SVGAGI (reference sequence). CDR3: CASNPTGEAREQYF. CDR3 DNA: TGTGCCAGCAACCCGACAGGGGAAGCCCGGGAGCAGTACTTC.